This TCR beta chain is from a study of T cell changes during pregnancy in multiple sclerosis. V was pared by 3 bases and J by 5 bases, with 7 bases between. Germline V gene data show CDR1 as SGHDN and CDR2 as FVKESK. The CDR3 has 12 residues. The method was immunoSEQ multiplex PCR; TCRdb's version includes in-frame clones alone and lacks a portion of them. Among tens of thousands of clones listed, around nine tenths were seen once. The input for sequencing was peripheral blood, taken in the first trimester of pregnancy. The chain is built from TRBV14 and TRBJ1-2; D is ambiguous. The receptor comes from a female donor in good health, enrolled as a control in a pregnancy study. CDR3 loop: CASSQTGYGYTF. CDR3 DNA sequence: TGTGCCAGCAGCCAGACTGGGTATGGCTACACCTTC. Full variable domain (remainder filled in from reference TRBV14 and TRBJ1-2): EAGVTQFPSHSVIEKGQTVTLRCDPISGHDNLYWYRRVMGKEIKFLLHFVKESKQDESGMPNNRFLAERTGGTYSTLKVQPAELEDSGVYFCASSQTGYGYTFGSGTRLTVV.